The clone carrying this T cell receptor (beta chain) was seen at least ten times. The record originates from a study of CD8 T cells in ankylosing spondylitis. Researchers built TCR beta libraries using quantitative 5'-RACE with molecular barcodes. Using its own MiXCR run on the 5' RACE reads, TCRdb lists one record per CDR3 protein. The table records a few hundred thousand distinct CDR3 sequences, approximately 12% of them present only once. The CDR3 has 13 amino acids. Germline V lookup: CDR1 SGHRS, CDR2 YFSETQ. Between the trimmed V and J ends, which lost 2 bases and 5 bases, there was a span of 10 bases.

The sequence came from a male donor with ankylosing spondylitis or in good health (not recorded which). This sequence joins TRBV5-1 and TRBJ2-5; D is uncertain. Material for sequencing was blood, either unsorted or a sorted T cell fraction (not recorded which). In DNA form, the CDR3 reads TGCGCCAGCAGCTTCGGCCACCGGGAGACCCAGTACTTC. Translation gives CASSFGHRETQYF. Filled out from reference TRBV5-1 and TRBJ2-5, the complete variable domain reads KAGVTQTPRYLIKTRGQQVTLSCSPISGHRSVSWYQQTPGQGLQFLFEYFSETQRNKGNFPGRFSGRQFSNSRSEMNVSTLELGDSALYLCASSFGHRETQYFGPGTRLLVL.